A single sample is the source of the 29 T cell receptor beta chains below, sequenced in a study of blood T cell repertoires in COVID-19. The protocol was immunoSEQ multiplex PCR, while the TCRdb copy is restricted to in-frame clones and leaves out a portion. Of 140,000 to 150,000 clones listed, 80% to 90% are singletons. Sequencing was carried out using peripheral blood. These receptors all come from a man aged 60-69 years with active or convalescent COVID-19.

The chain joins TRBV10-1 to TRBJ1-1, with 7 bases aligning to TRBD1. With 5 bases clipped from V and 1 base from J, the junction kept 4 bases outside the gene matches. The CDR3 has 14 amino acids. The germline V gene has CDR1 WNHNN and CDR2 SYGVQD (reference sequence). The CDR3 region is CASSTGTANTEAFF. The CDR3 nucleotides read TGCGCCAGCAGTACCGGGACAGCGAACACTGAAGCTTTCTTT.

J is TRBJ2-7 and V is TRBV9; no reliable D call. The germline gives CDR1 SGDLS, CDR2 YYNGEE. Trimming removed 4 bases from V and 3 bases from J, with 14 bases in between. The CDR3 runs to 14 residues. The chain's CDR3 is CASSNTSVSYEQYF. DNA for the CDR3: TGTGCCAGCAGCAATACGTCCGTGAGCTACGAGCAGTACTTC. Together with reference TRBV9 and TRBJ2-7, the CDR3 gives the full variable domain: DSGVTQTPKHLITATGQRVTLRCSPRSGDLSVYWYQQSLDQGLQFLIQYYNGEERAKGNILERFSAQQFPDLHSELNLSSLELGDSALYFCASSNTSVSYEQYFGPGTRLTVT.

This sequence joins TRBV10-3 and TRBJ2-3, with TRBD2 identical over 13 bases. V lost 6 bases to trimming and J lost 6 bases; unmatched junction nucleotides: 6. Germline loops: CDR1 ENHRY, CDR2 SYGVKD. The CDR3 consists of 15 residues. This CDR3 reads CAIRALAGGEDTQYF. The DNA for the CDR3 is TGTGCCATCAGGGCACTAGCGGGAGGGGAGGATACGCAGTATTTT.

The DNA for the CDR3 is TGCGCCAGCAGCGTAATACAGGCTTACAATGAGCAGTTCTTC. It specifies CASSVIQAYNEQFF. V is TRBV4-3 and J is TRBJ2-1, with D perhaps TRBD1 (5 bases). V was trimmed by 5 bases and J by 4 bases, leaving 12 bases between them. CDR3 length: 14 amino acids. The germline V gene encodes CDR1 LGHNA and CDR2 YSLEER.

This chain uses TRBV25-1 with TRBJ2-7; possibly TRBD2 for D (6 bases). V was trimmed by 6 bases and J by 3 bases, leaving 12 bases between them. This CDR3 is 13 amino acids long. CDR1 is MGHDK and CDR2 is SYGVNS in the germline V gene. The DNA for the CDR3 is TGTGCCAGCAGAAGAGCCGGGAGCTACGAGCAGTACTTC. It yields the protein CASRRAGSYEQYF.

This chain links TRBV5-6 with TRBJ2-3; D gene unclear. Germline CDR1 is SGHDT and CDR2 is YYEEEE. V lost 0 bases, J lost 0 bases, and 5 bases lay in between. The CDR3 sequence is 14 residues long. The CDR3 loop is CASSLELSTDTQYF. CDR3 sequence (DNA): TGTGCCAGCAGCTTGGAACTTAGCACAGATACGCAGTATTTT.

The chain employs TRBV4-1 and TRBJ2-1, with D possibly matching TRBD1 (6 bases). The CDR3 runs 15 residues. Trimming cost V 0 bases and J 3 bases, with 9 bases left between them. The germline V gene encodes CDR1 MGHRA and CDR2 YSYEKL. The CDR3 loop is CASSQETGSYNEQFF. CDR3 DNA: TGCGCCAGCAGCCAAGAGACAGGAAGCTACAATGAGCAGTTCTTC.

V usage is TRBV5-6 and J usage is TRBJ2-3, with TRBD1 matching over 9 bases. This CDR3 has 16 residues. CDR1 is SGHDT, CDR2 YYEEEE, per germline. V gave up 0 bases and J gave up 3 bases; unmatched junction bases: 5. CDR3 region: CASSLGTGVGTDTQYF. The CDR3 DNA sequence: TGTGCCAGCAGCTTGGGGACAGGGGTTGGTACAGATACGCAGTATTTT.

This chain uses TRBV6-1 with TRBJ2-1; 11 bases line up with TRBD2. Per germline, CDR1 MNHNS and CDR2 SASEGT. The CDR3 runs to 16 residues. The V segment lost 1 base and the J segment 12 bases; nucleotides outside the gene matches: 11. The CDR3 here is CASSEDSGLAGGLQFF. The CDR3 nucleotides read TGTGCCAGCAGTGAAGACAGTGGTCTAGCGGGGGGCCTGCAGTTCTTC.

This clone appeared once. This chain uses TRBV19 with TRBJ1-4, with 7 bases that match TRBD1. CDR3 length equals 15 residues. Germline values: CDR1 LNHDA, CDR2 SQIVND (reference sequence). J gave up 8 bases and V 5 bases, and 11 bases lay outside the gene matches. Written as DNA, the CDR3 is TGTGCCAGTAGTGGCACAGGGGTGGGAGAAGAAAAACTGTTTTTT. This translates into CASSGTGVGEEKLFF.

This clone is a singleton in its sample. This chain connects TRBV3-1 (or the pseudogene TRBV3-2) to TRBJ2-3; TRBD2 matches 9 bases. The trim removed 6 bases at V and 4 bases at J, leaving 8 bases unmatched. The germline V gene has CDR1 LGHDT and CDR2 YNNKEL (reference sequence). This CDR3 has 15 residues. The CDR3 reads CASSTAGGGADTQYF. The CDR3, as DNA: TGTGCCAGCAGTACCGCGGGAGGGGGAGCAGATACGCAGTATTTT.

The CDR3 spells CASSYFGGSEKLFF. Written as DNA, the CDR3 is TGTGCCAGCAGTTACTTCGGAGGGTCGGAAAAACTGTTTTTT. The chain joins TRBV6-2 or TRBV6-3 to TRBJ1-4; D not certain. V shed 1 base and J shed 8 bases, with 11 bases lying between them. The CDR3 runs 14 residues. The germline V gene has CDR1 MNHEY and CDR2 SVGEGT.

J is TRBJ2-2 and V is TRBV5-6; 7 nucleotides align to TRBD2. Germline V gene lookup returns CDR1 SGHDT and CDR2 YYEEEE. The V gene end was trimmed by 4 bases and the J gene end by 5 bases; junction bases not matched to a gene: 11. The CDR3 extends over 16 amino acids. CDR3 sequence: CASSRSGGGRTGELFF. CDR3 in DNA: TGTGCCAGCAGCCGTTCGGGCGGGGGACGAACCGGGGAGCTGTTTTTT.

The chain uses TRBV5-6 and TRBJ2-5; perhaps TRBD2 as D (7 bases). Germline V gives CDR1 SGHDT, CDR2 YYEEEE. The CDR3 is 16 residues long. Trimming took 6 bases from V and 1 from J, leaving 19 bases between them. DNA for the CDR3: TGTGCCAGCACCGAATGGGGGGGGACAATCCAAGAGACCCAGTACTTC. This sequence encodes CASTEWGGTIQETQYF.

The chain combines TRBV18 with TRBJ2-4; TRBD2 matches at 15 bases. CDR1 and CDR2 (germline): KGHSH, LQKENI. J gave up 0 bases and V 2 bases, and 8 bases lay outside the gene matches. The CDR3 runs to 20 residues. The CDR3, as DNA: TGTGCCAGCTCACCAAGATCCGGGACTAGCGGGAGGCTAGCCAAAAACATTCAGTACTTC. Translated, it gives CASSPRSGTSGRLAKNIQYF.

The V call is TRBV28, the J call TRBJ1-4, with 8 bases identical to TRBD1. V lost 5 bases and J lost 6; bases outside the gene matches: 8. The CDR3 loop spans 15 amino acids. From germline, CDR1 is MDHEN and CDR2 SYDVKM. Written as DNA, the CDR3 is TGTGCCAGCAGTCGGCAGGGGGCCAGAGATGAAAAACTGTTTTTT. Translation: CASSRQGARDEKLFF.

This sequence joins TRBV12-3 or TRBV12-4 and TRBJ1-1, with 8 bases that match TRBD1. This CDR3 comprises 12 residues. V was clipped by 3 bases and J by 6 bases; unmatched bases: 0. The CDR3 spells CASSLGQAEAFF. For the CDR3, the DNA is TGTGCCAGCAGTTTGGGACAGGCTGAAGCTTTCTTT.

V gene TRBV27 combines with J gene TRBJ2-1; D may be TRBD2 (6 bases). Trimming took 3 bases from V and 10 from J, leaving 13 bases between them. Germline values: CDR1 MNHEY, CDR2 SMNVEV (reference sequence). This CDR3 is built from 13 residues. CDR3 sequence reads: CASSFIWGEEQFF. Here the CDR3 DNA reads TGTGCCAGCAGTTTTATTTGGGGGGAAGAGCAGTTCTTC.

This sequence joins TRBV5-1 and TRBJ2-3; TRBD2 matches 13 bases. V shed 2 bases, J shed 4 bases, and the junction held 1 base outside the gene matches. Germline CDR1 is SGHRS and CDR2 is YFSETQ. The CDR3 consists of 15 residues. For the CDR3, the DNA is TGCGCCAGCAGCTTAACTAGCGGGGGGGCAGATACGCAGTATTTT. This translates into CASSLTSGGADTQYF.

This clone was picked up one time. The V and J genes are TRBV6-5 and TRBJ1-5; perhaps TRBD1 as D (6 bases). In germline, CDR1 is MNHEY, CDR2 SVGAGI. The CDR3 extends over 14 amino acids. Deletions cut 5 bases from V and 3 bases from J, with 11 bases between. CDR3 in DNA: TGTGCCAGCAGTCCGGACAGTAACAATCAGCCCCAGCATTTT. It is translated as CASSPDSNNQPQHF.

The chain carries TRBV27 and TRBJ1-1; TRBD1 matches 8 bases. The J segment lost 8 bases and the V segment lost 5 bases, leaving 4 bases of the junction unmatched. The germline gives CDR1 MNHEY, CDR2 SMNVEV (reference sequence). CDR3 length: 12 residues. In DNA form, the CDR3 reads TGTGCCAGCAGTATCGGGACAGGAGAAGCTTTCTTT. Encoded protein: CASSIGTGEAFF.

The chain uses TRBV6-1 and TRBJ1-2, with no clear D. With 2 bases removed from V and 2 bases from J, the gap between germline ends came to 15 bases. The CDR3 runs 16 residues. Germline CDR1 reads MNHNS; CDR2 reads SASEGT. CDR3 sequence (DNA): TGTGCCAGCAGTGAATTGACTTTACACGGAAACTATGGCTACACCTTC. It codes for CASSELTLHGNYGYTF.

This sequence joins TRBV5-1 and TRBJ2-6; tentatively, D is TRBD1 (6 bases). This CDR3 has 20 amino acids. The V end lost 4 bases, the J end lost 0 bases, and 23 bases lay between the germline ends. Looked up from germline, CDR1 is SGHRS and CDR2 is YFSETQ. CDR3 DNA: TGCGCCAGCAGCCGAAACGGCCCACGACAGGAAATCTCTGGGGCCAACGTCCTGACTTTC. Translated: CASSRNGPRQEISGANVLTF. Full variable domain (outside the CDR3, taken from reference TRBV5-1 and TRBJ2-6): KAGVTQTPRYLIKTRGQQVTLSCSPISGHRSVSWYQQTPGQGLQFLFEYFSETQRNKGNFPGRFSGRQFSNSRSEMNVSTLELGDSALYLCASSRNGPRQEISGANVLTFGAGSRLTVL.

This chain uses TRBV5-6 with TRBJ2-1; the match to TRBD2 covers 11 bases. Germline-derived CDR1 and CDR2 are SGHDT and YYEEEE. The CDR3 has 15 residues. Trimming at V came to 7 bases and at J to 0 bases, leaving 3 bases not matched to a gene. DNA of the CDR3: TGTGCCAGCCTAGCGGGGGGTCCCTCCTACAATGAGCAGTTCTTC. It translates to CASLAGGPSYNEQFF.

The chain employs TRBV20-1 and TRBJ1-1; D is unresolved. The length of the CDR3 is 11 residues. Germline V gene lookup returns CDR1 DFQATT and CDR2 SNEGSKA (reference sequence). Trimming cost V 8 bases and J 0 bases, with 7 bases left between them. The CDR3 nucleotides read TGCAGTACCCGGGTGAACACTGAAGCTTTCTTT. Amino acid sequence: CSTRVNTEAFF.

The rearrangement joins TRBV11-2 to TRBJ2-5, with a possible D match to TRBD2 (5 bases). The CDR3 consists of 15 residues. In germline, CDR1 is SGHAT, CDR2 FQNNGV. Between the trimmed V and J ends, which lost 3 bases and 5 bases, there was a span of 16 bases. The DNA of the CDR3 is TGTGCCAGCAGCTTTCAAGCGGTCCCTGGGGAGACCCAGTACTTC. As protein: CASSFQAVPGETQYF.

This chain joins TRBV27 and TRBJ2-3; 10 bases fit TRBD1. With 5 bases clipped from V and 2 bases from J, the junction kept 7 bases outside the gene matches. From germline, CDR1 is MNHEY and CDR2 SMNVEV (reference sequence). The length of the CDR3 is 16 residues. The CDR3 sequence: CASSNRGQGITDTQYF. CDR3 nucleotide sequence: TGTGCCAGCAGTAACCGGGGACAGGGGATCACAGATACGCAGTATTTT.

The chain recombines TRBV2 with TRBJ2-7, with TRBD1 matching 11 bases. The CDR3 is 13 residues long. J gave up 6 bases and V 7 bases, and 5 bases lay outside the gene matches. CDR1 is SNHLY, CDR2 FYNNEI, per germline. CDR3 DNA sequence: TGTGCCAGCAAGGACAGGGGGCGCGTCGAGCAGTACTTC. Translating gives CASKDRGRVEQYF.

V gene TRBV18 combines with J gene TRBJ1-4, with TRBD1 identical over 7 bases. Germline CDR1 KGHSH, CDR2 LQKENI. CDR3 size: 14 residues. The V and J ends lost 4 bases and 2 bases, in that order; junction bases with no gene match: 1. CDR3 DNA: TGTGCCAGCTCACAGACAGGGACTAATGAAAAACTGTTTTTT. This encodes CASSQTGTNEKLFF.